These T cell receptor beta chains were read from a single sample in a study of blood T cell repertoires in COVID-19. TCRdb's table, derived via immunoSEQ multiplex PCR, lists solely in-frame clones and lacks some. The sample has about 68,000 clones, about 85% seen once; the top ten hold approximately 3.6%. Sequencing input: peripheral blood. These receptors came from a woman between 45 and 65 years old with COVID-19, enrolled during active disease. CDR3s include the opening cysteine and the closing phenylalanine or tryptophan. The D gene is left open where the match is weak. Some rows have no size entry. The others give once, few or many, or a class for an expanded clone.

J gene: TRBJ2-7; clone size: -; D gene: -; V gene: TRBV6-5; CDR3 DNA: TGTGCCAGCAGTTACTCTCAGGGGAACAACGAGCAGTACTTC; CDR3 protein: CASSYSQGNNEQYF
J gene: TRBJ2-3; clone size: -; D gene: -; V gene: TRBV5-4; CDR3 DNA: TGTGCCAGCAGCTTGGTGTCAGGGGGCACAGATACGCAGTATTTT; CDR3 protein: CASSLVSGGTDTQYF
J gene: TRBJ2-7; clone size: few; D gene: TRBD2; V gene: TRBV9; CDR3 DNA: TGTGCCAGCAGCCGCACGGGGGGGCTTGGCTACGAGCAGTACTTC; CDR3 protein: CASSRTGGLGYEQYF
J gene: TRBJ1-5; clone size: -; D gene: TRBD1; V gene: TRBV6-5; CDR3 DNA: TGTGCCAGCAGCCAAAAGGACAGGGGAGGTCAGCCCCAGCATTTT; CDR3 protein: CASSQKDRGGQPQHF
J gene: TRBJ2-3; clone size: -; D gene: -; V gene: TRBV11-1; CDR3 DNA: TGTGCCAGCAGCAGACTAGTATCGACAGATACGCAGTATTTT; CDR3 protein: CASSRLVSTDTQYF
J gene: TRBJ1-4; clone size: once; D gene: TRBD1; V gene: TRBV6-6; CDR3 DNA: TGTGCCAGCAGAAACCGACAGGGGCGAGAAAAACTGTTTTTT; CDR3 protein: CASRNRQGREKLFF
J gene: TRBJ1-6; clone size: -; D gene: -; V gene: TRBV27; CDR3 DNA: TGTGCCAGCAGTTTTAGGACACCCAATTCACCCCTCCACTTT; CDR3 protein: CASSFRTPNSPLHF
J gene: TRBJ2-1; clone size: -; D gene: TRBD2; V gene: TRBV6-5; CDR3 DNA: TGTGCCAGTTTGACTAGCGGAGGCAATGAGCAGTTCTTC; CDR3 protein: CASLTSGGNEQFF
J gene: TRBJ2-3; clone size: -; D gene: TRBD2; V gene: TRBV19; CDR3 DNA: TGTGCCAGTAGTAGGGGACTAGCGGGAGGAACGACAGATACGCAGTATTTT; CDR3 protein: CASSRGLAGGTTDTQYF
J gene: TRBJ2-6; clone size: -; D gene: -; V gene: TRBV11-3; CDR3 DNA: TGTGCCAGCCGAACGAGGAACGGGGCCAACGTCCTGACTTTC; CDR3 protein: CASRTRNGANVLTF
J gene: TRBJ2-1; clone size: -; D gene: TRBD2; V gene: TRBV6-4; CDR3 DNA: TGTGCCAGCAGGGGGAGCGGGAGGGCCAGTGATGAGCAGTTCTTC; CDR3 protein: CASRGSGRASDEQFF
J gene: TRBJ1-1; clone size: once; D gene: TRBD1; V gene: TRBV5-6; CDR3 DNA: TGTGCCAGCAACTCACGAGACAGGGGTCTATCTATGAACACTGAAGCTTTCTTT; CDR3 protein: CASNSRDRGLSMNTEAFF
J gene: TRBJ2-3; clone size: -; D gene: TRBD2; V gene: TRBV6-6; CDR3 DNA: TGTGCCAGCAGTCCCTATAGCGGGAGTGGAACAGATACGCAGTATTTT; CDR3 protein: CASSPYSGSGTDTQYF
J gene: TRBJ1-3; clone size: -; D gene: -; V gene: TRBV18; CDR3 DNA: TGTGCCAGCTCACTAAAACCCGGGTGGAGTGGAAACACCATATATTTT; CDR3 protein: CASSLKPGWSGNTIYF
J gene: TRBJ2-7; clone size: -; D gene: -; V gene: TRBV5-1; CDR3 DNA: TGCGCCAGCAGCTTGGGGGCTTCCTACGAGCAGTACTTC; CDR3 protein: CASSLGASYEQYF
J gene: TRBJ2-1; clone size: -; D gene: TRBD2; V gene: TRBV10-3; CDR3 DNA: TGTGCCATCAGCCCGATTGCGGGGGGTCACAATGAGCAGTTCTTC; CDR3 protein: CAISPIAGGHNEQFF
J gene: TRBJ2-3; clone size: once; D gene: TRBD1; V gene: TRBV5-1; CDR3 DNA: TGCGCCAGCAGCTTGGGGACAGGGGACACAGATACGCAGTATTTT; CDR3 protein: CASSLGTGDTDTQYF
J gene: TRBJ1-2; clone size: few; D gene: -; V gene: TRBV5-1; CDR3 DNA: TGCGCCAGCAGCCCGGTAGGGGGAAGGGACTATGGCTACACCTTC; CDR3 protein: CASSPVGGRDYGYTF
J gene: TRBJ1-5; clone size: -; D gene: TRBD1; V gene: TRBV6-6; CDR3 DNA: TGTGCCAGCAGCCGAACAGGGGGCGGACACTATAGCAATCAGCCCCAGCATTTT; CDR3 protein: CASSRTGGGHYSNQPQHF
J gene: TRBJ1-2; clone size: once; D gene: TRBD1; V gene: TRBV5-6; CDR3 DNA: TGTGCCAGCAGCTTGGTCCCAGGGGGCCTCTATGGCTACACCTTC; CDR3 protein: CASSLVPGGLYGYTF
J gene: TRBJ2-2; clone size: few; D gene: TRBD2; V gene: TRBV18; CDR3 DNA: TGTGCCAGCTCACTCGGCGGGACTAGGACCGGGGAGCTGTTTTTT; CDR3 protein: CASSLGGTRTGELFF
J gene: TRBJ2-2; clone size: -; D gene: TRBD2; V gene: TRBV9; CDR3 DNA: TGTGCCAGCAGCGTAGACCCCGGGACTAGCTACACCGGGGAGCTGTTTTTT; CDR3 protein: CASSVDPGTSYTGELFF
J gene: TRBJ2-2; clone size: -; D gene: TRBD2; V gene: TRBV7-6; CDR3 DNA: TGTGCCAGCAGCCCCAAAACCCCGGGAGGGTGGGACGGGGAGCTGTTTTTT; CDR3 protein: CASSPKTPGGWDGELFF
J gene: TRBJ2-1; clone size: -; D gene: -; V gene: TRBV11-2; CDR3 DNA: TGTGCCAGCAGCTCCCGCGGTAGCTCCTACAATGAGCAGTTCTTC; CDR3 protein: CASSSRGSSYNEQFF
J gene: TRBJ2-1; clone size: once; D gene: TRBD2; V gene: TRBV10-1; CDR3 DNA: TGCGCCAGCAGTGAGCGGACTAGCTACAATGAGCAGTTCTTC; CDR3 protein: CASSERTSYNEQFF
J gene: TRBJ2-1; clone size: -; D gene: TRBD2; V gene: TRBV27; CDR3 DNA: TGTGCCAGCAGAAAAATAGCGGGAGGCCTATACAATGAGCAGTTCTTC; CDR3 protein: CASRKIAGGLYNEQFF
J gene: TRBJ2-7; clone size: -; D gene: -; V gene: TRBV19; CDR3 DNA: TGTGCCAGTAGTATCGGAGGAGGGGAGTTCTACGAGCAGTACTTC; CDR3 protein: CASSIGGGEFYEQYF
J gene: TRBJ2-5; clone size: -; D gene: TRBD2; V gene: TRBV2; CDR3 DNA: TGTGCCAGCAGTGAATCGGGGGGTGGCGAGACCCAGTACTTC; CDR3 protein: CASSESGGGETQYF
J gene: TRBJ2-7; clone size: -; D gene: -; V gene: TRBV5-4; CDR3 DNA: TGTGCCAGCAGCCCAGGGACTCGGGGCAAATACGAGCAGTACTTC; CDR3 protein: CASSPGTRGKYEQYF
J gene: TRBJ2-2; clone size: -; D gene: -; V gene: TRBV9; CDR3 DNA: TGTGCCAGCAGCGTAGCAGGACTCCTTGGCGGGGAGCTGTTTTTT; CDR3 protein: CASSVAGLLGGELFF
J gene: TRBJ1-2; clone size: -; D gene: -; V gene: TRBV6-4; CDR3 DNA: TGTGCCAGCAGTGAAGGGTCTGGGGCCTCCCATGGCTACACCTTC; CDR3 protein: CASSEGSGASHGYTF
J gene: TRBJ2-2; clone size: few; D gene: -; V gene: TRBV24-1; CDR3 DNA: TGTGCCACCAGCGACAGATTCACCGGGGAGCTGTTTTTT; CDR3 protein: CATSDRFTGELFF
J gene: TRBJ2-3; clone size: -; D gene: -; V gene: TRBV7-9; CDR3 DNA: TGTGCCAGCAGCTTAGGATTTAACCGGGAGTTGGGAGATACGCAGTATTTT; CDR3 protein: CASSLGFNRELGDTQYF
J gene: TRBJ2-3; clone size: -; D gene: TRBD2; V gene: TRBV20-1; CDR3 DNA: TGCAGTGCAAGTTCGACTAGCGTCGAAGATACGCAGTATTTT; CDR3 protein: CSASSTSVEDTQYF
J gene: TRBJ2-3; clone size: -; D gene: TRBD2; V gene: TRBV6-1; CDR3 DNA: TGTGCCAGCAGTGAAAGGCTAGCGGGTCCCACAGATACGCAGTATTTT; CDR3 protein: CASSERLAGPTDTQYF
J gene: TRBJ2-3; clone size: once; D gene: -; V gene: TRBV30; CDR3 DNA: TGTGCCTGGAGTGTCGACGGGATAGATACGCAGTATTTT; CDR3 protein: CAWSVDGIDTQYF
J gene: TRBJ2-1; clone size: -; D gene: TRBD2; V gene: TRBV7-3; CDR3 DNA: TGTGCCAGCAGCTCCAGAGGGGCGGGAGGAGGAGAGCAGTTCTTC; CDR3 protein: CASSSRGAGGGEQFF
J gene: TRBJ2-7; clone size: -; D gene: -; V gene: TRBV15; CDR3 DNA: TGTGCCACCAGCAGAGATCACGAGGTTCTACACGAGCAGTACTTC; CDR3 protein: CATSRDHEVLHEQYF
J gene: TRBJ1-5; clone size: -; D gene: -; V gene: TRBV14; CDR3 DNA: TGTGCCAGCAGCCAAGACGGATCGGGGGGGAACAATCAGCCCCAGCATTTT; CDR3 protein: CASSQDGSGGNNQPQHF
J gene: TRBJ1-4; clone size: -; D gene: -; V gene: TRBV9; CDR3 DNA: TGTGCCAGCAGCGTAGGGGCAGGGGAGAATGAAAAACTGTTTTTT; CDR3 protein: CASSVGAGENEKLFF
J gene: TRBJ1-6; clone size: -; D gene: TRBD1; V gene: TRBV10-3; CDR3 DNA: TGTGCCATCAGTGGGTTGGACAGGGGCGCCTCACCCCTCCACTTT; CDR3 protein: CAISGLDRGASPLHF
J gene: TRBJ2-7; clone size: -; D gene: -; V gene: TRBV4-1; CDR3 DNA: TGCGCCAGCAGCCAATTTCCGGTTACCTCCGGCTACGAGCAGTACTTC; CDR3 protein: CASSQFPVTSGYEQYF
J gene: TRBJ2-3; clone size: -; D gene: -; V gene: TRBV19; CDR3 DNA: TGTGCCAGTAGCAGAATAGCGGAGACCACAGATACGCAGTATTTT; CDR3 protein: CASSRIAETTDTQYF
J gene: TRBJ2-2; clone size: -; D gene: TRBD1; V gene: TRBV4-1; CDR3 DNA: TGCGCCAGCAGCCAAAAACCAACAGGGGGCACGAACACCGGGGAGCTGTTTTTT; CDR3 protein: CASSQKPTGGTNTGELFF
J gene: TRBJ1-2; clone size: -; D gene: -; V gene: TRBV5-4; CDR3 DNA: TGTGCCAGCAGCTTAGGGACACAAGTCTATGGCTACACCTTC; CDR3 protein: CASSLGTQVYGYTF
J gene: TRBJ2-1; clone size: once; D gene: TRBD2; V gene: TRBV15; CDR3 DNA: TGTGCCACCTCCGGGGGGAGGGCCTCCTACAATGAGCAGTTCTTC; CDR3 protein: CATSGGRASYNEQFF
J gene: TRBJ2-7; clone size: -; D gene: TRBD2; V gene: TRBV7-8; CDR3 DNA: TGTGCCAGCAGCTTTAGCGGGAGCCCCTACGAGCAGTACTTC; CDR3 protein: CASSFSGSPYEQYF
J gene: TRBJ2-4; clone size: -; D gene: -; V gene: TRBV21-1; CDR3 DNA: TGTGCCAGCAGAAACCGGGACAGGGATACAGAAAACATTCAGTACTTC; CDR3 protein: CASRNRDRDTENIQYF
J gene: TRBJ1-1; clone size: once; D gene: -; V gene: TRBV28; CDR3 DNA: TGTGCCAGCAGTTTCCGAATTCAGCGAGAAGCTTTCTTT; CDR3 protein: CASSFRIQREAFF
J gene: TRBJ1-6; clone size: -; D gene: -; V gene: TRBV11-3; CDR3 DNA: TGTGCCAGCAGGGGGTCAGCAGGGAACAATTCACCCCTCCACTTT; CDR3 protein: CASRGSAGNNSPLHF
J gene: TRBJ1-5; clone size: -; D gene: -; V gene: TRBV18; CDR3 DNA: TGTGCCAGCTCACCACCGGGGGGGTATCAGCCCCAGCATTTT; CDR3 protein: CASSPPGGYQPQHF
J gene: TRBJ1-2; clone size: -; D gene: -; V gene: TRBV5-6; CDR3 DNA: TGTGCCAGCAGTTCAGTAAGGGGTGGCTACACCTTC; CDR3 protein: CASSSVRGGYTF
J gene: TRBJ1-1; clone size: -; D gene: -; V gene: TRBV7-9; CDR3 DNA: TGTGCCAGCAGCCCATCCCCCGTCGCGGGGCCCCGGGACGCTTTCTTT; CDR3 protein: CASSPSPVAGPRDAFF
J gene: TRBJ1-1; clone size: -; D gene: -; V gene: TRBV28; CDR3 DNA: TGTGCTAGCAGTTCCGTACAGCCGAACACTGAAGCTTTCTTT; CDR3 protein: CASSSVQPNTEAFF
J gene: TRBJ2-3; clone size: few; D gene: -; V gene: TRBV7-2; CDR3 DNA: TGTGCCTCCCAGCTTACCGGGAGCAGCACAGATACGCAGTATTTT; CDR3 protein: CASQLTGSSTDTQYF